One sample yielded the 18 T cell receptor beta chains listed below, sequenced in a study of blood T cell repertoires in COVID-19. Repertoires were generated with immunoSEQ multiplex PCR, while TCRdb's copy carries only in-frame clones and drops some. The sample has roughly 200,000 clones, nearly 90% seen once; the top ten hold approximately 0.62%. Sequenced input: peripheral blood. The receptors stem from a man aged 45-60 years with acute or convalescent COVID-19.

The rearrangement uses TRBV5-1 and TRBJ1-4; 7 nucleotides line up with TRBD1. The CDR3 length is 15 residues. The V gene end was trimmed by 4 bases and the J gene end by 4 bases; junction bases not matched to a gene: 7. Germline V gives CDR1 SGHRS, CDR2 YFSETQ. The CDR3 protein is CASSPGTVNNEKLFF. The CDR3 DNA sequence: TGCGCCAGCAGCCCCGGGACAGTAAATAATGAAAAACTGTTTTTT.

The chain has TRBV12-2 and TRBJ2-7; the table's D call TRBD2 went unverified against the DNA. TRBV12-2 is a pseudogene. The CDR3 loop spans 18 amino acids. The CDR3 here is CASRTNCRVSGRTYEQYF. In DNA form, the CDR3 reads TGTGCAAGTCGCACGAACTGTCGTGTTAGCGGGAGGACCTACGAGCAGTACTTC.

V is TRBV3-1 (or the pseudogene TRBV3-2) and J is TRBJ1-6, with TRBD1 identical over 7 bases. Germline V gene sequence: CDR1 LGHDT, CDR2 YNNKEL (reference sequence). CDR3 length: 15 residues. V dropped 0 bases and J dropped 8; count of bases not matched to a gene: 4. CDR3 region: CASSQDYRGYSPLHF. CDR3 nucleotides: TGTGCCAGCAGCCAAGATTACAGGGGATATTCACCCCTCCACTTT.

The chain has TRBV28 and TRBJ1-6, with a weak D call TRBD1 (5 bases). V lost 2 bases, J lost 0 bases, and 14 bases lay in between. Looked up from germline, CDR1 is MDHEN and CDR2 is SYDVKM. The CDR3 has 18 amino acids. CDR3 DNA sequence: TGTGCCAGCAGTTTAGGGAGGGACGTGAGCTCCTATAATTCACCCCTCCACTTT. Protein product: CASSLGRDVSSYNSPLHF.

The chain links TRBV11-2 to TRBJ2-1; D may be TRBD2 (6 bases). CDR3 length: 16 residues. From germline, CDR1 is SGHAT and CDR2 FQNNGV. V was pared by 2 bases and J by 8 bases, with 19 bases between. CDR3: CASSLSIRGSNDEQFF. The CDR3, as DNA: TGTGCCAGCAGCTTATCCATACGGGGGAGTAACGATGAGCAGTTCTTC.

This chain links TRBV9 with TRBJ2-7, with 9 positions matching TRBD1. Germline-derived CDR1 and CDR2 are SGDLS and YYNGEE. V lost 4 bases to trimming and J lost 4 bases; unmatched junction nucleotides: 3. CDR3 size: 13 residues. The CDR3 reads CASSPGQGYEQYF. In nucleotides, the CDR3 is TGTGCCAGCAGCCCGGGACAGGGTTACGAGCAGTACTTC.

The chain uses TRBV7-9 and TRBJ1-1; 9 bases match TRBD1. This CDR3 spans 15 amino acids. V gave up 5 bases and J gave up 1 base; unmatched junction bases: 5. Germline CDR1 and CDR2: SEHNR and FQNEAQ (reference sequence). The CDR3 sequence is CASSHPDRGNTEAFF. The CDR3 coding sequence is TGTGCCAGCAGCCACCCGGACAGGGGGAACACTGAAGCTTTCTTT.

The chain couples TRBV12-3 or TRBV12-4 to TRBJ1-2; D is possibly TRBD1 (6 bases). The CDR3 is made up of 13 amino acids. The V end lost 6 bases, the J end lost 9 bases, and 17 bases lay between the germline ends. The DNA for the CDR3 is TGTGCCAGCAGCCATGGACAGCCTTTGAGCTACACCTTC. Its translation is CASSHGQPLSYTF.

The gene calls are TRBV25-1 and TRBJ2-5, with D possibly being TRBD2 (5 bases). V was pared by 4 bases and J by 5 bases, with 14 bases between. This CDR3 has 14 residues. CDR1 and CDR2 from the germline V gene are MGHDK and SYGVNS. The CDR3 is CASSGLARSETQYF. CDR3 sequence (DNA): TGTGCCAGCAGTGGTCTAGCAAGGTCGGAGACCCAGTACTTC.

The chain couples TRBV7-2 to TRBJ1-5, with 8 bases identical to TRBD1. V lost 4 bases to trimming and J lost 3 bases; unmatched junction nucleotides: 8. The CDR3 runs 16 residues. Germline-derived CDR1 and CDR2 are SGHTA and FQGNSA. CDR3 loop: CASSSQGQGNNQPQHF. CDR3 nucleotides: TGTGCCAGCAGCTCCCAAGGACAGGGTAACAATCAGCCCCAGCATTTT. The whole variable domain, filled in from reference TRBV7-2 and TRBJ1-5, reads GAGVSQSPSNKVTEKGKDVELRCDPISGHTALYWYRQSLGQGLEFLIYFQGNSAPDKSGLPSDRFSAERTGGSVSTLTIQRTQQEDSAVYLCASSSQGQGNNQPQHFGDGTRLSIL.

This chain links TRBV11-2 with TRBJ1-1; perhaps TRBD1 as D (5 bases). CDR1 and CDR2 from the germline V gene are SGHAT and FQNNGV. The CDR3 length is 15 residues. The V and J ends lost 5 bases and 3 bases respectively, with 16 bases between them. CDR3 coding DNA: TGTGCCAGCAGCGCACTGTGGGGCCGGGACACTGAAGCTTTCTTT. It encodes CASSALWGRDTEAFF.

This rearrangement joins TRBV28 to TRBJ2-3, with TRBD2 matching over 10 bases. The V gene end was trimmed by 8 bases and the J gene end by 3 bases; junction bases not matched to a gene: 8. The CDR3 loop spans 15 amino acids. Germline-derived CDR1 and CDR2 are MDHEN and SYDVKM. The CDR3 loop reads CASADSGRTTDTQYF. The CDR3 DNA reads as TGTGCCAGCGCAGATAGCGGGAGGACAACAGATACGCAGTATTTT.

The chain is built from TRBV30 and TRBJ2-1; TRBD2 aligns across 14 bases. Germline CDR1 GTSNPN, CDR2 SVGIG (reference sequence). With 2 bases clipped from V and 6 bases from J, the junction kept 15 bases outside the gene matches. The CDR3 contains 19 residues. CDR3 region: CAWSTGRLAGGLESNEQFF. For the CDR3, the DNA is TGTGCCTGGAGTACGGGACGACTAGCGGGAGGGCTGGAGTCCAATGAGCAGTTCTTC.

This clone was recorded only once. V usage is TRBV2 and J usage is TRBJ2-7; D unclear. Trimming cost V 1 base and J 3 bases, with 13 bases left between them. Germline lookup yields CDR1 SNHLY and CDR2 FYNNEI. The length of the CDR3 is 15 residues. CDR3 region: CASSEGGDRVYEQYV. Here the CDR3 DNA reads TGTGCCAGCAGTGAAGGAGGTGACCGGGTCTACGAGCAGTACGTC.

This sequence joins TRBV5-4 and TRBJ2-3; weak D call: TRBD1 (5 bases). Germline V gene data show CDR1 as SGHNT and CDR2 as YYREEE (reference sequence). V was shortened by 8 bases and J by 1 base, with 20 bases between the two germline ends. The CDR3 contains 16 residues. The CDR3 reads CASGTSQGQGTDTQYF. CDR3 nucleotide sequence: TGTGCCAGTGGTACGTCTCAGGGTCAAGGCACAGATACGCAGTATTTT.

The chain's CDR3 is CASSSRQGARFGYTF. In DNA form, the CDR3 reads TGTGCCAGCAGTTCCCGACAGGGGGCGCGTTTTGGCTACACCTTC. The chain combines TRBV6-5 with TRBJ1-2; TRBD1 matches at 10 bases. The germline V gene has CDR1 MNHEY and CDR2 SVGAGI. Germline trimming cut 4 bases from V and 7 bases from J; bases unmatched to any gene: 9. The CDR3 has 15 residues.

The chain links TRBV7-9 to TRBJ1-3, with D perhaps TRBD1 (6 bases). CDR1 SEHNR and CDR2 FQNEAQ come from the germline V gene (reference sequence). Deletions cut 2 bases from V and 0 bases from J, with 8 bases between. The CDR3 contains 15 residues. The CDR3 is CASSLKGGSGNTIYF. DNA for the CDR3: TGTGCCAGCAGCTTAAAAGGGGGCTCTGGAAACACCATATATTTT.

Here the CDR3 reads CASGRRLAGPTGELFF. CDR3 nucleotide sequence: TGTGCCAGCGGGAGGAGACTAGCGGGACCCACCGGGGAGCTGTTTTTT. V is TRBV3-1 (or the pseudogene TRBV3-2) and J is TRBJ2-2, with TRBD2 identical over 11 bases. The germline V gene encodes CDR1 LGHDT and CDR2 YNNKEL (reference sequence). Trimming at V came to 8 bases and at J to 4 bases, leaving 9 bases not matched to a gene. The length of the CDR3 is 16 residues.